This T cell receptor beta chain was captured by sequencing in a study of response to subunit inactivated influenza vaccine. About this clonotype: Its specificity is not known. The junction differs from germline at one of its ends, possibly a read error.

MiXCR, run by TCRdb on the RT-PCR reads, gives a single entry per CDR3 protein. The sample contains about 700,000 distinct CDR3 sequences, around 14% of which appear only once. Points from the study as a whole: A suggestion made by the authors is that each seasonal influenza vaccination recruits few new T cells.

Germline CDR1 is DFQATT and CDR2 is SNEGSKA (reference sequence). The CDR3 spans 15 residues. V gene TRBV20-1 combines with J gene TRBJ2-1, with TRBD2 matching 10 bases. This TCR derives from a man aged 50 to 60 who received an inactivated influenza vaccine. This specimen was PBMCs from blood, taken about 11 days after vaccination. This chain's CDR3 is CSDRGAGGVYNEQFF. DNA for the CDR3: TGCAGTGATAGAGGAGCGGGAGGGGTCTACAATGAGCAGTTCTTC.